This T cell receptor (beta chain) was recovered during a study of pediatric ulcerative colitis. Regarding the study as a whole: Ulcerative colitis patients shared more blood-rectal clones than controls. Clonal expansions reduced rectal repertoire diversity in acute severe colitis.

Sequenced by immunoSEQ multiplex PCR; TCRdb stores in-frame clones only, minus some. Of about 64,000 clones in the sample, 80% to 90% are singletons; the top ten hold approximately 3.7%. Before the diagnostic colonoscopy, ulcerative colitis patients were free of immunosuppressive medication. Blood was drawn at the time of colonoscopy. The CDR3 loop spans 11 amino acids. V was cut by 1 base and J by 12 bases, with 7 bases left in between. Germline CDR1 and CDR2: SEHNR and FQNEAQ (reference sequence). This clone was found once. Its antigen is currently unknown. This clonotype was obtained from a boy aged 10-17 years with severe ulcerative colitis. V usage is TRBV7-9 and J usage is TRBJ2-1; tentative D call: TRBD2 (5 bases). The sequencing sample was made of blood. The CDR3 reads CASSLGRGQFF. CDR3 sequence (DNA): TGTGCCAGCAGCTTAGGACGGGGGCAGTTCTTC.